This note documents a single T cell receptor (beta chain) sequence. V lost 4 bases and J lost 4, with 15 bases in between. The germline V gene has CDR1 SGHRS and CDR2 YFSETQ. The CDR3 has 14 residues. The sample is drawn from a study of blood T cell repertoires in COVID-19. Study-wide background: Samples of COVID-19 (acute and convalescent) were obtained from the United States, Italy and Spain.

Original processing methods: Amplified reference gene primers provided the basis for estimating nucleated cell counts. Some clones are missing from TCRdb's copy, which holds only in-frame ones; the method was immunoSEQ multiplex PCR. V, J and clone size are those of that table, while D and trimming were read from the DNA. This table holds a few hundred thousand clones, about 90% found once. V usage is TRBV5-1 and J usage is TRBJ2-7; D remains ambiguous. Sequencing input: PBMCs or T cells enriched from blood (not recorded which). This sequence originates from a woman aged 30 to 39 who had recovered from COVID-19. For the CDR3, the DNA is TGCGCCAGCAGCCTCAAGGCGGCAGATTACGAGCAGTACTTC. Translation: CASSLKAADYEQYF.